These 25 T cell receptor beta chains came from one sample sequenced in a study of human T cells and chemical hapten exposure. Researchers extracted total RNA from unfractionated whole blood. In TCRdb, the 5' RACE reads were re-called with MiXCR into one record per CDR3 protein. In the table there are under 100,000 distinct CDR3 sequences, roughly 15% of which are singletons. The receptors shown here come from a female donor in good health.

The chain recombines TRBV28 with TRBJ2-5; possible D gene TRBD1, 6 bases. The length of the CDR3 is 14 residues. Germline V gives CDR1 MDHEN, CDR2 SYDVKM. The germline V and J ends were trimmed by 10 bases and 2 bases, with 17 bases remaining between them. The CDR3 DNA reads TGTGCCACCGAAGTACCAGGACAGCAAGAGACCCAGTACTTC. It specifies CATEVPGQQETQYF.

V and J are TRBV30 and TRBJ2-7; perhaps TRBD2 as D (6 bases). This CDR3 is 14 amino acids long. Germline-derived CDR1 and CDR2 are GTSNPN and SVGIG (reference sequence). The V and J ends lost 0 bases and 1 base respectively, with 10 bases between them. The CDR3 bases are TGTGCCTGGAGTGTCCCAGGGAGGTCCTACGAGCAGTACTTC. Translation gives CAWSVPGRSYEQYF.

This clonotype has just a few counts. The chain recombines TRBV5-1 with TRBJ2-3; possible D gene TRBD1, 6 bases. CDR3 length equals 16 residues. In germline, CDR1 is SGHRS, CDR2 YFSETQ. V was cut by 8 bases and J by 2 bases, with 21 bases left in between. The DNA of the CDR3 is TGCGCCAGTAAAGGGGTCGCAGGGGACCCCACAGATACGCAGTATTTT. Its protein product is CASKGVAGDPTDTQYF.

This clonotype was seen a few times. This chain connects TRBV7-2 to TRBJ2-5; TRBD1 aligns across 9 bases. Trimming cost V 5 bases and J 4 bases; bases outside gene matches: 11. Germline V lookup: CDR1 SGHTA, CDR2 FQGNSA. CDR3 size: 16 residues. The CDR3: CASSAETGGAGETQYF. The CDR3 DNA follows: TGTGCCAGCAGCGCGGAAACAGGGGGCGCAGGAGAGACCCAGTACTTC.

The table lists this clonotype with a few counts. The J gene is TRBJ2-2, the V gene TRBV5-4; 8 bases line up with TRBD2. Trimming cost V 4 bases and J 9 bases; bases outside gene matches: 8. The CDR3 loop spans 14 amino acids. CDR1 SGHNT and CDR2 YYREEE come from the germline V gene (reference sequence). CDR3 protein: CASSLPGGDRELFF. The CDR3 coding sequence is TGTGCCAGCAGCCTCCCCGGGGGGGACCGGGAGCTGTTTTTT. Combining the CDR3 with reference TRBV5-4 and TRBJ2-2 gives the whole variable domain ETGVTQSPTHLIKTRGQQVTLRCSSQSGHNTVSWYQQALGQGPQFIFQYYREEENGRGNFPPRFSGLQFPNYSSELNVNALELDDSALYLCASSLPGGDRELFFGEGSRLTVL.

The J gene is TRBJ2-5, the V gene TRBV7-2; a weak D match, TRBD2 (6 bases). V dropped 5 bases and J dropped 4 bases, with 11 bases sitting between them. The CDR3 runs to 13 residues. Germline CDR1 SGHTA, CDR2 FQGNSA. The CDR3 here is CASSDGLRETQYF. The CDR3 DNA reads as TGTGCCAGCAGCGACGGACTAAGAGAGACCCAGTACTTC.

The chain links TRBV6-5 to TRBJ2-6; 8 bases map to TRBD2. Germline trimming cut 6 bases from V and 0 bases from J; bases unmatched to any gene: 13. Germline lookup yields CDR1 MNHEY and CDR2 SVGAGI. The CDR3 is made up of 19 amino acids. CDR3 sequence reads: CASSPRPGLGNSGANVLTF. The CDR3 nucleotides read TGTGCCAGCAGCCCACGACCGGGACTAGGTAACTCTGGGGCCAACGTCCTGACTTTC.

This clonotype was seen only a few times. This sequence joins TRBV7-2 and TRBJ1-3; a possible D gene is TRBD1 (6 bases). This CDR3 has 16 residues. V was cut by 5 bases and J by 0 bases, with 14 bases left in between. CDR1 and CDR2 (germline): SGHTA, FQGNSA. CDR3 sequence (DNA): TGTGCCAGCAGCCCAGGGAGGGGGGGCTCTGGAAACACCATATATTTT. Translating it yields CASSPGRGGSGNTIYF.

The table lists this clonotype with a few counts. V gene TRBV9 combines with J gene TRBJ2-1; TRBD2 agrees at 10 bases. Germline V lookup: CDR1 SGDLS, CDR2 YYNGEE. This CDR3 contains 19 residues. V lost 0 bases, J lost 0 bases, and 9 bases stayed unmatched. The CDR3 loop reads CASSVGLAGASHSYNEQFF. CDR3 DNA sequence: TGTGCCAGCAGCGTAGGTCTAGCGGGAGCCTCCCACTCCTACAATGAGCAGTTCTTC.

This clonotype was recorded a few times. The J gene is TRBJ1-1, the V gene TRBV18; D perhaps matches TRBD1 (6 bases). The CDR3 contains 18 residues. The germline V and J ends were trimmed by 2 bases and 0 bases, with 19 bases remaining between them. Germline V gene lookup returns CDR1 KGHSH and CDR2 LQKENI. CDR3 sequence: CASSPISGTRTLNTEAFF. CDR3 bases: TGTGCCAGCTCACCAATTTCAGGGACACGAACCCTGAACACTGAAGCTTTCTTT.

This clonotype turned up a few times. This rearrangement joins TRBV5-6 to TRBJ1-4, with D hard to call. The V and J ends lost 4 bases and 4 bases respectively, with 11 bases between them. The CDR3 totals 14 residues. Per germline, CDR1 SGHDT and CDR2 YYEEEE. The DNA for the CDR3 is TGTGCCAGCAGCCCCGGAAGGTATAATGAAAAACTGTTTTTT. It encodes CASSPGRYNEKLFF.

The gene calls are TRBV20-1 and TRBJ2-5, with D hard to call. The CDR3 has 13 amino acids. In germline, CDR1 is DFQATT, CDR2 SNEGSKA (reference sequence). CDR3 bases: TGCAGCGCCAATTTCCCGTACCAAGAGACCCAGTACTTC. Translating it yields CSANFPYQETQYF.

This clonotype has a handful of counts. V is TRBV3-1 and J is TRBJ2-3, with TRBD2 as a possible D gene (5 bases). The V end was cut by 2 bases, the J end by 3 bases, with 6 bases between. Per the germline V gene, CDR1 is LGHDT and CDR2 is YNNKEL (reference sequence). The CDR3 runs 13 residues. The CDR3 is CASSQRETDTQYF. The CDR3 DNA follows: TGTGCCAGCAGCCAAAGGGAGACAGATACGCAGTATTTT.

The J gene is TRBJ2-5, the V gene TRBV7-2; no definite D call. V lost 2 bases, J lost 5 bases, and 6 bases lay in between. Germline values: CDR1 SGHTA, CDR2 FQGNSA. This CDR3 contains 12 residues. DNA for the CDR3: TGTGCCAGCAGCTTAATGGGGGAGACCCAGTACTTC. This translates into CASSLMGETQYF.

This clonotype appeared many times. The chain is built from TRBV20-1 and TRBJ2-5, with a weak D call TRBD1 (5 bases). V was trimmed by 0 bases and J by 5 bases, leaving 13 bases between them. Germline CDR1 is DFQATT and CDR2 is SNEGSKA (reference sequence). The CDR3 runs to 14 residues. The CDR3 nucleotides are TGCAGTGCTAGAGATGCCAGGGCCCGCGAGACCCAGTACTTC. Translated, it gives CSARDARARETQYF.

The sample holds a few counts of this clonotype. The chain combines TRBV20-1 with TRBJ2-1; TRBD2 agrees at 11 bases. The trim removed 5 bases at V and 0 bases at J, leaving 3 bases unmatched. The length of the CDR3 is 15 residues. CDR1 and CDR2 (germline): DFQATT, SNEGSKA (reference sequence). The CDR3 region has the DNA TGCAGTGCTCCTACTAGCGGGGGCTCCTACAATGAGCAGTTCTTC. Amino acids: CSAPTSGGSYNEQFF.

The table lists this clonotype with a few counts. The J gene is TRBJ2-3, the V gene TRBV15; maybe TRBD2 (7 bases). Trimming took 0 bases from V and 4 from J, leaving 17 bases between them. CDR1 is LNHNV and CDR2 is YYDKDF in the germline V gene (reference sequence). This CDR3 is built from 17 residues. The CDR3 DNA reads as TGTGCCACCAGCAGAGATCGAGGGGGGGGCCTCCCAGATACGCAGTATTTT. Translated, it gives CATSRDRGGGLPDTQYF.

This clonotype has more than one count but fewer than ten. The CDR3 nucleotides read TGCGCCAGCAGCTTGGACCGCGAAGCACGCCCTTACAATGAGCAGTTCTTC. It encodes CASSLDREARPYNEQFF. V is TRBV5-1 and J is TRBJ2-1; D is ambiguous. CDR1 and CDR2 from the germline V gene are SGHRS and YFSETQ. The ends were cut back, 0 bases at V and 4 bases at J, with 17 bases in the middle. The CDR3 loop spans 17 amino acids.

This clonotype showed up just a few times. J is TRBJ2-1 and V is TRBV6-5; D tentatively reads TRBD1 or TRBD2 (7 bases each). The CDR3 is 13 amino acids. The germline V gene encodes CDR1 MNHEY and CDR2 SVGAGI. Trimming removed 6 bases from V and 7 bases from J, with 13 bases in between. In nucleotides, the CDR3 is TGTGCCAGCAGCCCGCAGGGGGGGAATGAGCAGTTCTTC. As protein: CASSPQGGNEQFF.

There are many counts of this clonotype. CDR3 protein: CASRLRQGYEQFF. The CDR3 bases are TGTGCCAGCAGACTGCGACAGGGCTATGAGCAGTTCTTC. This chain uses TRBV12-3 or TRBV12-4 with TRBJ2-1; 7 bases match TRBD1. The J segment lost 8 bases and the V segment lost 6 bases, leaving 7 bases of the junction unmatched. The CDR3 is 13 residues long.

This clonotype showed up just a few times. The rearrangement links TRBV20-1 to TRBJ2-1; perhaps TRBD2 as D (7 bases). The CDR3 spans 14 residues. The ends were cut back, 6 bases at V and 5 bases at J, with 17 bases in the middle. Germline V gives CDR1 DFQATT, CDR2 SNEGSKA (reference sequence). The CDR3 region is CSALRGAKDNEQFF. CDR3 sequence (DNA): TGCAGTGCCCTCCGGGGGGCCAAAGACAATGAGCAGTTCTTC.

This clonotype turned up a few times. V is TRBV4-2 and J is TRBJ2-5; TRBD1 aligns across 9 bases. Trimming cost V 1 base and J 4 bases; bases outside gene matches: 4. Germline lookup yields CDR1 LGHNA and CDR2 YNFKEQ. CDR3 length: 15 residues. This CDR3 reads CASSQGGQGLETQYF. The CDR3 nucleotides are TGTGCCAGCAGCCAAGGAGGACAGGGGCTAGAGACCCAGTACTTC.

V is TRBV30 and J is TRBJ1-6; maybe TRBD1 (6 bases). The CDR3 sequence is 14 residues long. The V gene lost 3 bases and the J gene lost 9 bases, with 15 bases spanning the gap. From germline, CDR1 is GTSNPN and CDR2 SVGIG (reference sequence). CDR3 nucleotides: TGTGCCTGGAGCGGACTTACAGGGAGTTCACCCCTCCACTTT. Amino acids: CAWSGLTGSSPLHF.

The rearrangement joins TRBV3-1 to TRBJ2-5; unclear D gene. The length of the CDR3 is 18 residues. Germline loops: CDR1 LGHDT, CDR2 YNNKEL (reference sequence). V lost 0 bases and J 1 base, leaving 18 bases between the germline ends. CDR3 sequence: CASSQDRPLSRSQETQYF. The CDR3 nucleotides read TGTGCCAGCAGCCAAGATAGGCCTTTGTCTAGGAGCCAAGAGACCCAGTACTTC.

V is TRBV29-1 and J is TRBJ1-2; 10 bases fit TRBD1. Germline CDR1 reads SQVTM; CDR2 reads ANQGSEA. V shed 7 bases and J 8 bases; nucleotides not matched to a gene: 10. The length of the CDR3 is 13 residues. The CDR3 sequence: CSAVPGTGAGYTF. CDR3 nucleotide sequence: TGCAGCGCCGTACCGGGGACAGGGGCCGGCTACACCTTC.